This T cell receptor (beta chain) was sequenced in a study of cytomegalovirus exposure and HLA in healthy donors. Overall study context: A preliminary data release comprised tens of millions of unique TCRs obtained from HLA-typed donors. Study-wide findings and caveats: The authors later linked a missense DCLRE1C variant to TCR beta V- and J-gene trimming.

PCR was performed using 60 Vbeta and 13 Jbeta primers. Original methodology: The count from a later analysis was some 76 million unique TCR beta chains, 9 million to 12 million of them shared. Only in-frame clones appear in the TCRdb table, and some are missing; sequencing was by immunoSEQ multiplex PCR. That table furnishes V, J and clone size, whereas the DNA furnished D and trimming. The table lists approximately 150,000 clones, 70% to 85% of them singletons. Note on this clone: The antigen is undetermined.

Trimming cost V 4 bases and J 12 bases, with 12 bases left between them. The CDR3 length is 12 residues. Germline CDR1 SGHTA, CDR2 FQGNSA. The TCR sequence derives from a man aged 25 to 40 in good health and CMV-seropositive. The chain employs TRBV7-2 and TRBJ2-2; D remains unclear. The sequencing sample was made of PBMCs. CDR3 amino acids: CASSSDTSKLFF. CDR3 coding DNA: TGTGCCAGCAGCTCAGACACCTCCAAGCTGTTTTTT.